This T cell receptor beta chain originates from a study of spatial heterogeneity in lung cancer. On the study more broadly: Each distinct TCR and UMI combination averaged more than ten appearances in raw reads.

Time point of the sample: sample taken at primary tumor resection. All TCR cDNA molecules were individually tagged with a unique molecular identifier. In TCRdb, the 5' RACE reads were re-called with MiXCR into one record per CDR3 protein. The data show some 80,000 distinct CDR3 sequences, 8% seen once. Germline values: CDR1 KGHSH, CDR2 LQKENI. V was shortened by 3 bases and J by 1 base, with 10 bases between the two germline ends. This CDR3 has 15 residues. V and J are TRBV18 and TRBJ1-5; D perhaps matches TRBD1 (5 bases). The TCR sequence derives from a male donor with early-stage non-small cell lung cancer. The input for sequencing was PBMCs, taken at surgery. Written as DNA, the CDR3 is TGTGCCAGCTCACCCCTCGGGGGAAGCAATCAGCCCCAGCATTTT. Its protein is CASSPLGGSNQPQHF. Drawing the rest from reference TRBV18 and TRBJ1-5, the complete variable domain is NAGVMQNPRHLVRRRGQEARLRCSPMKGHSHVYWYRQLPEEGLKFMVYLQKENIIDESGMPKERFSAEFPKEGPSILRIQQVVRGDSAAYFCASSPLGGSNQPQHFGDGTRLSIL.